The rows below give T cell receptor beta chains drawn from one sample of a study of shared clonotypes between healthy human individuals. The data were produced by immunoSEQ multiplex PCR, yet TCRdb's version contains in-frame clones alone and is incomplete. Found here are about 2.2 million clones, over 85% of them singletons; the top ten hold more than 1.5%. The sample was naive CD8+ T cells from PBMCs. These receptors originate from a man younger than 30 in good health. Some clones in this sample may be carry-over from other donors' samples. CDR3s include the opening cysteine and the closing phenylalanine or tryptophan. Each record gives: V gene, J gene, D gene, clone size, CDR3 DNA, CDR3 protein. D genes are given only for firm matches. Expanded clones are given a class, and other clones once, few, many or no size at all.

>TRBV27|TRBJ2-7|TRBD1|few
TGTGCCAGCAGTTTAAACAGGGGCTACGAGCAGTACTTC
CASSLNRGYEQYF
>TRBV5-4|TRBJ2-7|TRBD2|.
TGTGCCAGCAGCTTTTCGACTAGCGGGTACTACGAGCAGTACTTC
CASSFSTSGYYEQYF
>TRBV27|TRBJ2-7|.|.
TGTGCCAGCAGTTTAGGACACTTATACGAGCAGTACTTC
CASSLGHLYEQYF
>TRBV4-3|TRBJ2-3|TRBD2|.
TGCGCCAGCAGCCAAGACACAGCGGGAGACCTCACAGATACGCAGTATTTT
CASSQDTAGDLTDTQYF
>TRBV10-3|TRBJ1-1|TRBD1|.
TGTGCCATCAGTGAGTCGACGGGACAGGGTAAGACTGAAGCTTTCTTT
CAISESTGQGKTEAFF
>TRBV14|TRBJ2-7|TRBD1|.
TGTGCCAGCAGCCGCAGACCGGGACAGGGGTCCTACGAGCAGTACTTC
CASSRRPGQGSYEQYF
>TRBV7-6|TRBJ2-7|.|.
TGTGCCAGCAGCTTAGGGGACGGTGCCTACGAGCAGTACTTC
CASSLGDGAYEQYF
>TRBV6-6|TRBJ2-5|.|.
TGTGCCAGCAGTTATCGGACAGCCGAAGAGACCCAGTACTTC
CASSYRTAEETQYF
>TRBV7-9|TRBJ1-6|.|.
TGTGCCAGCAGCTCTGACCCGGTCATTTATAATTCACCCCTCCACTTT
CASSSDPVIYNSPLHF
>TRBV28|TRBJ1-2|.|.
TGTGCCAGCAGCCCTGATCGGGGGGGCTTGTATGGCTACACCTTC
CASSPDRGGLYGYTF
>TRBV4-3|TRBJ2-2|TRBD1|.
TGCGCCAGCAGCCCGAGGCAGGGGGTAACCGGGGAGCTGTTTTTT
CASSPRQGVTGELFF
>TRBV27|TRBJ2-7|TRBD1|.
TGTGCCAGCACCGGACAGGGGGCGTACGAGCAGTACTTC
CASTGQGAYEQYF
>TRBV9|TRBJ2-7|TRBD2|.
TGTGCCAGCAGCGTATCGGGCGGGGGAACCTACGAGCAGTACTTC
CASSVSGGGTYEQYF
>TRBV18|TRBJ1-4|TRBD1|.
TGTGCCAGCTCACCACTTGCGGGGACAGGTCTAAAAATACAGGAAAAACTGTTTTTT
CASSPLAGTGLKIQEKLFF
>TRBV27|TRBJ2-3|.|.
TGTGCCAGCAGTTTACTCGGGCCGACGTACACAGATACGCAGTATTTT
CASSLLGPTYTDTQYF
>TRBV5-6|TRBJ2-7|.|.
TGTGCCAGCAGCTTGGAAGGGGGCTACGAGCAGTACTTC
CASSLEGGYEQYF
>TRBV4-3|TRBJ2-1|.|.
TGCGCCAGCAGCCAAGATCTGCTGTCAGGTGGTTACAATGAGCAGTTCTTC
CASSQDLLSGGYNEQFF
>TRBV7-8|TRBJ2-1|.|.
TGTGCCAGCAGCCCGCTTGACGGGACCTACAATGAGCAGTTCTTC
CASSPLDGTYNEQFF
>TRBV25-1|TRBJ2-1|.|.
TGTGCCAGCAGTGAATATCTGGGCCCCTCGGGTGAGCAGTTCTTC
CASSEYLGPSGEQFF
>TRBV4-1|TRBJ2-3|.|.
TGCGCCAGCAGCCAAGTAGGTGCCGATACGCAGTATTTT
CASSQVGADTQYF
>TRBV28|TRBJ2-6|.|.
TGTGCCAGCAGTCTATACAATTACTTCAGGGTCGGTGGGGCCAACGTCCTGACTTTC
CASSLYNYFRVGGANVLTF
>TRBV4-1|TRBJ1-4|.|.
TGCGCCAGCCGCGAACGAACAGTCATCAGTCCGTATGAAAAACTGTTTTTT
CASRERTVISPYEKLFF
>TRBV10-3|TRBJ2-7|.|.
TGTGCCATCAGTGAGATTGGACTTAGCCCCCACGAGCAGTACTTC
CAISEIGLSPHEQYF
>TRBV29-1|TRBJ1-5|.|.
TGCAGCGTTGCAGTGGCGAATAGTGGCAATCAGCCCCAGCATTTT
CSVAVANSGNQPQHF
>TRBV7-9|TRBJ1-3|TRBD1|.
TGTGCCAGCAGCTTAGGGGGGTCGCGGGACAGCTCTGGAAACACCATATATTTT
CASSLGGSRDSSGNTIYF
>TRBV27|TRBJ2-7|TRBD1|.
TGTGCCAGCGGGTTGTACCGGACAGGGGTGGGCGAGCAGTACTTC
CASGLYRTGVGEQYF
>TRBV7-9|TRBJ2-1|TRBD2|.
TGTGCCAGCAGCCCACAGACTAGCAGGAATGAGCAGTTCTTC
CASSPQTSRNEQFF
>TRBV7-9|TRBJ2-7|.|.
TGTGCCAGTTCCGAGGGGACTGGGGTCGAGCAGTACTTC
CASSEGTGVEQYF
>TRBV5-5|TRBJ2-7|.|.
TGTGCCAGCAGCGCGGGGGCCTCAGGGGACGAGCAGTACTTC
CASSAGASGDEQYF
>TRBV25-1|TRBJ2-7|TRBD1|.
TGTGCCAGCAGTGAGGTTGGGACAGTCTACGAGCAGTACTTC
CASSEVGTVYEQYF
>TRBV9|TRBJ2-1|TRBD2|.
TGTGCCAGCAGCGTAGCAGGGACTAGCGGGAGTTCGCTTTACAATGAGCAGTTCTTC
CASSVAGTSGSSLYNEQFF
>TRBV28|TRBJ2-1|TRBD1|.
TGTGCCAGCACCCCGGCTCGGACAGGGGACCGGATTGGTGAGCAGTTCTTC
CASTPARTGDRIGEQFF
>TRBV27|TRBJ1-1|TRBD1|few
TGTGCCAGCAGTTTACTGGGACAGGGTGGCACTGAAGCTTTCTTT
CASSLLGQGGTEAFF
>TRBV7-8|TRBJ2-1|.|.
TGTGCCAGCAGCTTAGTTGACGGGGGCTACAATGAGCAGTTCTTC
CASSLVDGGYNEQFF
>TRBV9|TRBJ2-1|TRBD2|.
TGTGCCAGCAGCGTAGACCCTAGCGGAGCCTCCTACAATGAGCAGTTCTTC
CASSVDPSGASYNEQFF
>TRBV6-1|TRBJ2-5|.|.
TGTGCCAGCAGTGAGGCGGGAATGGTGGGCCAGTACTTC
CASSEAGMVGQYF
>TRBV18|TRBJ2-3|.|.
TGTGCCAGCTCAGAGGATCCTTCCCGGCCCACAGATACGCAGTATTTT
CASSEDPSRPTDTQYF